This T cell receptor (beta chain) was sequenced for a study of T-cell memory formation after mild COVID-19. TCRdb re-called the 5' RACE reads with MiXCR, one entry per CDR3 protein. The table lists about 200,000 distinct CDR3 sequences, 9.5% to 10% of them singletons. This clonotype was detected only a few times. Its antigen is currently unknown. General study findings and limits: Clones that shrank (day 15 to 85) were balanced CD4/CD8, whereas later expanders leaned CD4+.

The CDR3 is 15 amino acids. The V and J ends lost 4 bases and 4 bases respectively, with 14 bases between them. The germline V gene has CDR1 ENHRY and CDR2 SYGVKD. The source is a man between 18 and 35 years old who had mild COVID-19 (a few samples of this study predate the infection). Cell type and time point are not known. Sequenced sample: PBMCs or a T cell subset sorted from them (not recorded which). The chain couples TRBV10-3 to TRBJ1-5; D gene uncertain. The CDR3 is CAISGVGRNNQPQHF. DNA of the CDR3: TGTGCCATCAGTGGAGTAGGCCGCAATAATCAGCCCCAGCATTTT.